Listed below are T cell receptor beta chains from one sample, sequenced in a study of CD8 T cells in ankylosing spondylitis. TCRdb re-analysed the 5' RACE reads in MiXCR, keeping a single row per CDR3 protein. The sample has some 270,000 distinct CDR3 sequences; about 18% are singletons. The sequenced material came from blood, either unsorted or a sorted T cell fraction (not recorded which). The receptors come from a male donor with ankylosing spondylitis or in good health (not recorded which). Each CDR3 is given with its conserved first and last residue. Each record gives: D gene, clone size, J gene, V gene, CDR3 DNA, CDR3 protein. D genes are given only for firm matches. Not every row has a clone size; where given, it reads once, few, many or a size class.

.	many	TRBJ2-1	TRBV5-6	TGTGCCAGCAGCTTGGAAGGGGGGAATGAGCAGTTCTTC	CASSLEGGNEQFF
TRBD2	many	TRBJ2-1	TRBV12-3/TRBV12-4	TGTGCCAGCTGGTGGACTAGCGGGTTGAACAATGAGCAGTTCTTC	CASWWTSGLNNEQFF
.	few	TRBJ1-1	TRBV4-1	TGCGCCAGCAGCCAACGAGATGCAGTGAACACTGAAGCTTTCTTT	CASSQRDAVNTEAFF
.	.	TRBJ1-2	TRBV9	TGTGCCAGCAGCGTAGGGGCAGGCAACTATGGCTACACCTTC	CASSVGAGNYGYTF
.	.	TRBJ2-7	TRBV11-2	TGTGCCAGCAGCTTAGTAAGCGGCGCCTACGAGCAGTACTTC	CASSLVSGAYEQYF
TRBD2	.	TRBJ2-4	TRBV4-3	TGCGCCAGCAGCCAAGATGATTGGGGAGGGAACATTCAGTACTTC	CASSQDDWGGNIQYF
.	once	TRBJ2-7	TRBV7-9	TGTGCCAGCAGCTCAGGACCCCAAGAGTCCTACGAGCAGTACTTC	CASSSGPQESYEQYF
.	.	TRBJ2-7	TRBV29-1	TGCAGCGGCCGCCATCGGAGCGAGCAGTACTTC	CSGRHRSEQYF
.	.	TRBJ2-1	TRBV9	TGTGCCAGCAGCGTAGGGGGTCCTGAGCAGTTCTTC	CASSVGGPEQFF
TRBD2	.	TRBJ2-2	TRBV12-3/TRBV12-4	TGTGCCAGCAGTAGGGGACTAGGACCGAACACCGGGGAGCTGTTTTTT	CASSRGLGPNTGELFF
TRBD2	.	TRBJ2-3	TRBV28	TGTGCCAGCAGGGGACTAGCGGGGATTACGCAGTATTTT	CASRGLAGITQYF
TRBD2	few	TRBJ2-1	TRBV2	TGTGCCAGCGGACTAGCGGACTCCTACAATGAGCAGTTCTTC	CASGLADSYNEQFF
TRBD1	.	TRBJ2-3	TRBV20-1	TGCAGTGCTAGACCGGGACAGGGGGAGACCGATACGCAGTATTTT	CSARPGQGETDTQYF